This entry lists 20 T cell receptor beta chains sequenced from one sample in a study of Ad26.COV2.S vaccination and SARS-CoV-2 variants. Profiled with immunoSEQ multiplex PCR; TCRdb holds only in-frame clones, not every one. Seen here are 300,000 to 350,000 clones, 85% to 90% observed once, and the top ten hold 5.5%. As for treatment: approximately 18 received Ad26.COV2.S at low or high dose, single or two shots; about 5 received placebo; per-sample allocation not given. Repertoires come from day 63 after the first vaccine or placebo injection. The sequencing here drew on peripheral blood, taken in a trial of Ad26.COV2.S vaccine versus placebo. All receptors derive from a person between 18 and 59 years old who received the Ad26.COV2.S COVID-19 vaccine or a placebo.

The chain is built from TRBV9 and TRBJ2-2; D gene uncertain. Germline values: CDR1 SGDLS, CDR2 YYNGEE. V was pared by 0 bases and J by 5 bases, with 17 bases between. The CDR3 sequence is 17 residues long. CDR3 coding DNA: TGTGCCAGCAGCGTAGATTATGGGGAATGGGGTACCGGGGAGCTGTTTTTT. Translated, it gives CASSVDYGEWGTGELFF.

The CDR3 reads CASSPSEGLAASSYNEQFF. In DNA form, the CDR3 reads TGTGCCAGCTCACCTTCCGAAGGACTAGCGGCCAGCTCCTACAATGAGCAGTTCTTC. The chain uses TRBV18 and TRBJ2-1; 10 positions agree with TRBD2. Unmatched junction bases numbered 11, after V lost 3 bases and J lost 0 bases. The CDR3 is 19 residues long. From germline, CDR1 is KGHSH and CDR2 LQKENI. The entire variable domain, with the rest obtained from reference TRBV18 and TRBJ2-1, is as follows: NAGVMQNPRHLVRRRGQEARLRCSPMKGHSHVYWYRQLPEEGLKFMVYLQKENIIDESGMPKERFSAEFPKEGPSILRIQQVVRGDSAAYFCASSPSEGLAASSYNEQFFGPGTRLTVL.

This sequence joins TRBV7-2 and TRBJ1-5; no definite D call. The CDR3 sequence is 17 residues long. Germline CDR1 SGHTA, CDR2 FQGNSA. V lost 0 bases, J lost 1 base, and 13 bases lay in between. Written as DNA, the CDR3 is TGTGCCAGCAGCTTAGCGGTAGGAGGGCTCAGCAATCAGCCCCAGCATTTT. Translation gives CASSLAVGGLSNQPQHF.

This chain joins TRBV6-5 and TRBJ1-3; D is ambiguous. V gave up 7 bases and J gave up 3 bases, with 16 bases separating them. Germline loops: CDR1 MNHEY, CDR2 SVGAGI. This CDR3 is 15 amino acids long. This CDR3 reads CASKEGGGFGNTIYF. In DNA, the CDR3 is TGTGCCAGCAAGGAGGGCGGAGGCTTTGGAAACACCATATATTTT.

The sample holds one count of this clone. The CDR3, as DNA: TGTGCCACCAGCAGAGGGACTTTCAGCTTGGGAGGAGAAGAGACCCAGTACTTC. Translating it yields CATSRGTFSLGGEETQYF. V usage is TRBV15 and J usage is TRBJ2-5; D possibly corresponds to TRBD2 (6 bases). This CDR3 is 18 amino acids long. The germline CDR1 and CDR2 sequences are LNHNV and YYDKDF (reference sequence). V shed 1 base and J shed 3 bases, with 21 bases lying between them.

This clone appeared once. The gene calls are TRBV6-6 and TRBJ1-5; D is uncertain. The germline V gene encodes CDR1 MNHNY and CDR2 SVGAGI (reference sequence). V gave up 0 bases and J gave up 3 bases, with 12 bases separating them. The CDR3 is made up of 16 amino acids. CDR3 in DNA: TGTGCCAGCAGTTACTCGAAGACTCGTTACAATCAGCCCCAGCATTTT. This codes for CASSYSKTRYNQPQHF.

The chain joins TRBV6-6 to TRBJ1-2, with D maybe TRBD1 (5 bases). The V and J ends lost 5 bases and 5 bases respectively, with 18 bases between them. The germline V gene encodes CDR1 MNHNY and CDR2 SVGAGI (reference sequence). The CDR3 runs 15 residues. The CDR3 reads CASSKITGAPYGYTF. Here the CDR3 DNA reads TGTGCCAGCAGTAAAATAACAGGAGCACCGTATGGCTACACCTTC.

The rearrangement joins TRBV21-1 to TRBJ1-2. TRBV21-1 is flagged as a pseudogene. The CDR3 is 14 amino acids. CDR3 nucleotides: TGTGCCAGCAGCAAAGCCGGACTCACCTATGGCTACACCTTC. Amino acids: CASSKAGLTYGYTF.

The rearrangement uses TRBV5-1 and TRBJ2-5; the D call may be TRBD1 or TRBD2 (5 bases each). The CDR3 is 15 residues long. CDR1 is SGHRS and CDR2 is YFSETQ in the germline V gene. Trimming removed 4 bases at V and 4 bases at J, with 17 bases between. CDR3 in amino acids: CASSRIVDGGETQYF. The CDR3 DNA sequence: TGCGCCAGCAGCCGGATAGTAGATGGGGGAGAGACCCAGTACTTC. Drawing the rest from reference TRBV5-1 and TRBJ2-5, the complete variable domain is KAGVTQTPRYLIKTRGQQVTLSCSPISGHRSVSWYQQTPGQGLQFLFEYFSETQRNKGNFPGRFSGRQFSNSRSEMNVSTLELGDSALYLCASSRIVDGGETQYFGPGTRLLVL.

CDR3 residues: CATSRDPGYEKLFF. The CDR3 DNA reads as TGTGCCACCAGCAGAGATCCAGGGTATGAAAAACTGTTTTTT. The chain recombines TRBV15 with TRBJ1-4; a possible D gene is TRBD1 (5 bases). The CDR3 runs 14 residues. Deletions cut 0 bases from V and 6 bases from J, with 8 bases between. CDR1 is LNHNV and CDR2 is YYDKDF in the germline V gene (reference sequence).

V usage is TRBV18 and J usage is TRBJ1-3; a possible D gene is TRBD1 (6 bases). V was cut by 2 bases and J by 4 bases, with 18 bases left in between. Germline CDR1 is KGHSH and CDR2 is LQKENI. CDR3 length: 17 amino acids. In DNA form, the CDR3 reads TGTGCCAGCTCACCAATCGGGTTACAGGGTGGCGGAAACACCATATATTTT. Translated, it gives CASSPIGLQGGGNTIYF.

This sequence joins TRBV7-9 and TRBJ2-1; a weak D match, TRBD1 (5 bases). The CDR3 runs to 14 residues. Trimming shortened V by 1 base and J by 7 bases, and 11 bases separated the two germline ends. Germline-derived CDR1 and CDR2 are SEHNR and FQNEAQ (reference sequence). The CDR3 protein is CASSLDTGRNEQFF. In DNA, the CDR3 is TGTGCCAGCAGCTTAGATACAGGCCGTAATGAGCAGTTCTTC.

The chain recombines TRBV19 with TRBJ2-1; maybe TRBD1 (5 bases). Trimming stripped 5 bases from V and 13 bases from J, with 15 bases between. The CDR3 sequence is 12 residues long. Germline loops: CDR1 LNHDA, CDR2 SQIVND (reference sequence). The CDR3 nucleotides are TGTGCCAGTAGTGCCCGACAGTCACACCAGTTCTTC. Translating gives CASSARQSHQFF.

The J gene is TRBJ1-4, the V gene TRBV30; TRBD1 might be the D (5 bases). V lost 2 bases to trimming and J lost 8 bases, with 18 bases between them. Germline V gene lookup returns CDR1 GTSNPN and CDR2 SVGIG (reference sequence). This CDR3 spans 15 amino acids. This CDR3 is CAWSHGAGQREKLFF. The CDR3 nucleotides read TGTGCCTGGAGTCATGGGGCAGGGCAACGGGAAAAACTGTTTTTT.

The V call is TRBV13, the J call TRBJ1-2; 8 bases line up with TRBD1. The CDR3 is 15 amino acids. CDR1 PRHDT and CDR2 FYEKMQ come from the germline V gene (reference sequence). Trimming cost V 1 base and J 7 bases; bases outside gene matches: 8. The CDR3 DNA follows: TGTGCCAGCAGCTTAGTAGGACAGGGTGCTGGTGGCTACACCTTC. Translation gives CASSLVGQGAGGYTF.

The CDR3 is CASSREGGLNQPQHF. CDR3 bases: TGTGCCAGCAGTAGGGAGGGGGGACTGAATCAGCCCCAGCATTTT. The chain recombines TRBV2 with TRBJ1-5; D possibly corresponds to TRBD1 (6 bases). The CDR3 totals 15 residues. With 5 bases removed from V and 4 bases from J, the gap between germline ends came to 15 bases. CDR1 is SNHLY and CDR2 is FYNNEI in the germline V gene. The variable domain in full, completed from reference TRBV2 and TRBJ1-5, reads EPEVTQTPSHQVTQMGQEVILRCVPISNHLYFYWYRQILGQKVEFLVSFYNNEISEKSEIFDDQFSVERPDGSNFTLKIRSTKLEDSAMYFCASSREGGLNQPQHFGDGTRLSIL.

The chain joins TRBV29-1 to TRBJ2-1; no reliable D call. Per the germline V gene, CDR1 is SQVTM and CDR2 is ANQGSEA. The CDR3 consists of 11 residues. V was pared by 6 bases and J by 6 bases, with 9 bases between. In DNA form, the CDR3 reads TGCAGCGTCGATGTTCTCAATGAGCAGTTCTTC. This gives the protein CSVDVLNEQFF.

This chain links TRBV19 with TRBJ2-4; no firm D call. This CDR3 comprises 18 residues. CDR1 is LNHDA, CDR2 SQIVND, per germline (reference sequence). Trimming removed 5 bases at V and 7 bases at J, with 27 bases between. CDR3 in DNA: TGTGCCAGTAGTTTAATAGGTGGCCCGGGCTCTAAGGCTAACATTCAGTACTTC. Its protein product is CASSLIGGPGSKANIQYF.

This clone was recorded only once. The gene calls are TRBV7-2 and TRBJ2-1, with D perhaps matching TRBD1 (5 bases). Trimming took 5 bases from V and 3 from J, leaving 20 bases between them. The CDR3 extends over 17 amino acids. Looked up from germline, CDR1 is SGHTA and CDR2 is FQGNSA. The CDR3 DNA reads TGTGCCAGCAGCCCATCGACAGTGTCAATGCTCTACAATGAGCAGTTCTTC. Its protein product is CASSPSTVSMLYNEQFF.

This clone has only one observation. The rearrangement joins TRBV27 to TRBJ1-2; 9 nucleotides line up with TRBD1. Germline V CDR1 and CDR2: MNHEY, SMNVEV (reference sequence). This CDR3 region has 14 residues. J gave up 6 bases and V 6 bases, and 8 bases lay outside the gene matches. The CDR3 here is CASSVNRGRDGYTF. CDR3 DNA: TGTGCCAGCAGCGTAAACAGGGGGCGAGATGGCTACACCTTC.